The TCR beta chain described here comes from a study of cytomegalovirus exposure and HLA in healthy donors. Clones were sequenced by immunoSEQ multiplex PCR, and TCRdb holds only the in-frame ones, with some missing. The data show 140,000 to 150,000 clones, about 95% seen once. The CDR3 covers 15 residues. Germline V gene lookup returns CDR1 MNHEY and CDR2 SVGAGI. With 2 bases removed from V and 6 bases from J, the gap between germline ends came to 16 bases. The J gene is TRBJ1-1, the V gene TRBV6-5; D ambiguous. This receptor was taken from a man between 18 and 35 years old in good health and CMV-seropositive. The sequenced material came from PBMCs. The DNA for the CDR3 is TGTGCCAGCAGTTACGATACGGGAGGGTGGCCTGAAGCTTTCTTT. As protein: CASSYDTGGWPEAFF.